These T cell receptor beta chains were read from a single sample in a study of control samples from healthy donors and cancer patients. Clones were sequenced by immunoSEQ multiplex PCR, and TCRdb holds only the in-frame ones, with some missing. The repertoire holds hundreds of thousands of clones, with roughly 87% as singletons. The sample was PBMCs. Source of these receptors: an older woman with lung cancer. CDR3s include the opening cysteine and the closing phenylalanine or tryptophan. Fields, in order: D gene, J gene, V gene, clone size, CDR3 DNA, CDR3 protein. A D gene is named only where the DNA matches it firmly. Some rows have no size entry. The others give once, few or many, or a class for an expanded clone.

TRBD2 TRBJ2-1 TRBV9 NA TGTGCCAGCAGCGTAGATCTATGGACTAGCGGGAGAAAAAATGAGCAGTTCTTC CASSVDLWTSGRKNEQFF
NA TRBJ2-5 TRBV5-4 NA TGTGCCAGCAGCATCGACAGGCAAGAGACCCAGTACTTC CASSIDRQETQYF
NA TRBJ1-5 TRBV19 NA TGTGCCAGCAGTATAGGGGACGATAGCAATCAGCCCCAGCATTTT CASSIGDDSNQPQHF
NA TRBJ2-1 TRBV2 NA TGTGCCAGGGCCTTAGCGGAGGAGCAGTTCTTC CARALAEEQFF
TRBD1 TRBJ2-7 TRBV3-1/TRBV3-2 NA TGTGCCAGCAGCCCGGCCCTCTCCCGAACAGGGGGCTCTCTTTACGAGCAGTACTTC CASSPALSRTGGSLYEQYF
NA TRBJ1-1 TRBV2 NA TGTGCCAGCAGTGCGCAGGGCGTGAACACTGAAGCTTTCTTT CASSAQGVNTEAFF
NA TRBJ2-7 TRBV10-2 NA TGCGCCAGCGTCGGACTGTACGAGCAGTACTTC CASVGLYEQYF
TRBD2 TRBJ2-5 TRBV6-5 NA TGTGCCAGCTCTCGCGGGGGGGCCCCAGGGGAGACCCAGTACTTC CASSRGGAPGETQYF
NA TRBJ2-5 TRBV4-2 once TGTGCCAGCAGCCAGAGGGGCGGGGATCAAGAGACCCAGTACTTC CASSQRGGDQETQYF
NA TRBJ2-5 TRBV7-9 NA TGTGCCAGCAGCTACTCGTCGGTCAGGGGTGAGACCCAGTACTTC CASSYSSVRGETQYF
TRBD2 TRBJ2-2 TRBV19 few TGTGCCAGTATCCGGGGGGGTCAGGGCACCGGGGAGCTGTTTTTT CASIRGGQGTGELFF
NA TRBJ1-5 TRBV19 NA TGTGCCAGTCGCGAACAGGGTGGGGATCAGCCCCAGCATTTT CASREQGGDQPQHF
NA TRBJ1-1 TRBV28 NA TGTGCCAGCAGCCTACCCCGAGTGGGGGGTGAAGCTTTCTTT CASSLPRVGGEAFF
TRBD1 TRBJ2-5 TRBV7-7 NA TGTGCTAGCAGCCCCCAGGGGGCGAGCCAAGAGACCCAGTACTTC CASSPQGASQETQYF
NA TRBJ1-3 TRBV14 NA TGTGCCAGCAGCCAACAGGTTGCTGGAAACACCATATATTTT CASSQQVAGNTIYF
TRBD2 TRBJ2-1 TRBV7-8 NA TGTGCCAGCAGCCATAATTCCCCTCTCACTAGCGGGGGACAGCATGAGCAGTTCTTC CASSHNSPLTSGGQHEQFF
NA TRBJ2-7 TRBV19 NA TGTGCCAGTAGTCCCACAGGGATCAACGAGCAGTACTTC CASSPTGINEQYF
TRBD1 TRBJ1-2 TRBV10-2 NA TGCGCCAGCAGTGAGGAACAGGGGACTTTGGGTGGCTACACCTTC CASSEEQGTLGGYTF
NA TRBJ1-6 TRBV28 NA TGTGCCAGCAGTTTTTACGGGGGCCTCTATAATTCACCCCTCCACTTT CASSFYGGLYNSPLHF
NA TRBJ2-1 TRBV11-3 NA TGTGCCAGCAGCCTCGGAGGGGAAGAGCAGTTCTTC CASSLGGEEQFF
TRBD2 TRBJ2-5 TRBV2 few TGTGCCAGCAATCTAGCGGCGTACCAAGAGACCCAGTACTTC CASNLAAYQETQYF
NA TRBJ2-7 TRBV27 NA TGTGCCAGCAGTCCTAGGGTTGGCGATATCTACGAGCAGTACTTC CASSPRVGDIYEQYF
NA TRBJ1-1 TRBV5-5 NA TGTGCCAGCAGCTCCCCAACTTTGGGGGTCACTGAAGCTTTCTTT CASSSPTLGVTEAFF
NA TRBJ2-1 TRBV2 few TGTGCCAGCAGCCCCGGGAGAGTGACCTACAATGAGCAGTTCTTC CASSPGRVTYNEQFF
NA TRBJ2-7 TRBV7-9 NA TGTGCCAGCAGCTTAGTTGGTCAGGGATACGAGCAGTACTTC CASSLVGQGYEQYF
TRBD1 TRBJ2-1 TRBV6-5 NA TGTGCCAGCAGTTACGAGGGACAGGGAAACAATGAGCAGTTCTTC CASSYEGQGNNEQFF
TRBD2 TRBJ2-3 TRBV10-3 NA TGTGCCATCAGTCTGATAGCGGGGGGGTGGGATACGCAGTATTTT CAISLIAGGWDTQYF
TRBD1 TRBJ1-2 TRBV10-3 NA TGTGCCATCAGAGACCGGGACAGGGTTAACTATGGCTACACCTTC CAIRDRDRVNYGYTF
TRBD1 TRBJ1-2 TRBV6-5 NA TGTGCCAGCAGCCAGCCGGGGACAGGGGGCGGCTACACCTTC CASSQPGTGGGYTF
NA TRBJ1-1 TRBV28 NA TGTGCCAGCAGCATGTACACTGAAGCTTTCTTT CASSMYTEAFF
TRBD1 TRBJ2-7 TRBV11-2 NA TGTGCCAGCAGTACCGACAGGGCCTACGAGCAGTACTTC CASSTDRAYEQYF
NA TRBJ2-5 TRBV11-2 NA TGTGCCAGCAGCAAAGAATTGGGGCGGGTGGGGGAGACCCAGTACTTC CASSKELGRVGETQYF
TRBD2 TRBJ2-3 TRBV5-4 NA TGTGCCAGCAGCCCTGGGACTAGCAGGCAGTATTTT CASSPGTSRQYF
NA TRBJ2-1 TRBV28 many TGTGCCAGCAGATCTCGAGGGAATGAGCAGTTCTTC CASRSRGNEQFF
NA TRBJ2-1 TRBV24-1 NA TGTGCCACCAGTCAGGCGGCAGTGAGCTCCTACAATGAGCAGTTCTTC CATSQAAVSSYNEQFF
TRBD1 TRBJ1-1 TRBV10-2 NA TGCGCCAGCAGGGACAGGGGCTTAGCTGAAGCTTTCTTT CASRDRGLAEAFF
NA TRBJ1-5 TRBV19 once TGTGCCAGCAGACAGTTCACTCAGCCCCAGCATTTT CASRQFTQPQHF
NA TRBJ1-1 TRBV5-1 NA TGCGCCAGCAGCTTGGTGGGGCAGATGAACACTGAAGCTTTCTTT CASSLVGQMNTEAFF
TRBD2 TRBJ2-7 TRBV4-1 NA TGCGCCAGCAGCCAAGCCTATAGCGGGGGCGGGGGCGAGCAGTACTTC CASSQAYSGGGGEQYF
TRBD1 TRBJ1-1 TRBV27 NA TGTGCCAGCAGTTTAGCCCCGGGACAGGGGCGGACTGAAGCTTTCTTT CASSLAPGQGRTEAFF
NA TRBJ2-7 TRBV28 few TGTGCCAGCAGTTTTTTTAGCGGAGCCTACGAGCAGTACTTC CASSFFSGAYEQYF